These 3 T cell receptor beta chains were all obtained from the same sample, sequenced in a study of blood T cell repertoires in COVID-19. The data were produced by immunoSEQ multiplex PCR, yet TCRdb's version contains in-frame clones alone and is incomplete. The sample consists of hundreds of thousands of clones, around 86% of them appearing once. The material sequenced was peripheral blood. These receptors all stem from a woman younger than 45 with active or convalescent COVID-19.

This CDR3 is CASSFLLLAGGPDTQYF. DNA for the CDR3: TGTGCCAGCAGCTTCCTACTACTAGCGGGGGGGCCAGATACGCAGTATTTT. The chain has TRBV5-4 and TRBJ2-3; the match to TRBD2 covers 13 bases. Trimming removed 2 bases from V and 4 bases from J; junction bases left unmatched: 7. This CDR3 comprises 17 residues. The germline V gene encodes CDR1 SGHNT and CDR2 YYREEE (reference sequence).

The count of this clone is one. The chain has TRBV10-3 and TRBJ2-4; a possible D gene is TRBD1 (6 bases). This CDR3 has 16 residues. Germline CDR1 is ENHRY and CDR2 is SYGVKD. Trimming removed 7 bases from V and 0 bases from J, with 16 bases in between. The CDR3 nucleotides read TGTGCCATCATGCGAGACAGGCTACTAGCCAAAAACATTCAGTACTTC. Residues: CAIMRDRLLAKNIQYF.

The chain links TRBV19 to TRBJ1-1, with D possibly being TRBD1 (6 bases). V gave up 3 bases and J gave up 1 base, with 15 bases separating them. Germline assignment: CDR1 LNHDA and CDR2 SQIVND (reference sequence). This CDR3 has 16 residues. The CDR3 region is CASSIKGGGWNTEAFF. CDR3 coding DNA: TGTGCCAGTAGTATTAAAGGGGGGGGTTGGAACACTGAAGCTTTCTTT.